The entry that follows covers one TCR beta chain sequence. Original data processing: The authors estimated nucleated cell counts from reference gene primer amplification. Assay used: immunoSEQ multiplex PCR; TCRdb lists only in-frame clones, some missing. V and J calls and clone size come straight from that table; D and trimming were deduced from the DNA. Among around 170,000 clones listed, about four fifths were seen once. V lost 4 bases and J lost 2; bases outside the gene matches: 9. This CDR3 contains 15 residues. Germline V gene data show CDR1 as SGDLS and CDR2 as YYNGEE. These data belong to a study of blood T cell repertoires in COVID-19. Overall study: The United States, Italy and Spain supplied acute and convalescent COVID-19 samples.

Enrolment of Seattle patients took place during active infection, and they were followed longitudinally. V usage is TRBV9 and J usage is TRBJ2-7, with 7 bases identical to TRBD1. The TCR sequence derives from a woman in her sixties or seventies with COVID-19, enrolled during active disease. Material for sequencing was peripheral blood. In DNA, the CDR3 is TGTGCCAGCAGCCGGACAGGCAACACCCCCTACGAGCAGTACTTC. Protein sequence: CASSRTGNTPYEQYF.